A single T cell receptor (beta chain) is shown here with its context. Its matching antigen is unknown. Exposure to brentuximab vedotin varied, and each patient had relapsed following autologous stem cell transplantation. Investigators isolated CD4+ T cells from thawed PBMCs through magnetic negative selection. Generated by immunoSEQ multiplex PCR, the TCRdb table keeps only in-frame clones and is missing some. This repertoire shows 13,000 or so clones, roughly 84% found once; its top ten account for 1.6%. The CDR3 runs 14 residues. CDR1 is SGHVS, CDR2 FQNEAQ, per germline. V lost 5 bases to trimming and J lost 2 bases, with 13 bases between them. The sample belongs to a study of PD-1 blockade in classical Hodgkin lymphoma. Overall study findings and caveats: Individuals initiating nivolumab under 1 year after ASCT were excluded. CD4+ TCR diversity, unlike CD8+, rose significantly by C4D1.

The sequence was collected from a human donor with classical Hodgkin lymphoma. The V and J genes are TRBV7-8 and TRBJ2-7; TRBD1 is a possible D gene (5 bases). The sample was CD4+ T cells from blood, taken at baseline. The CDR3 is CASSLRQQTYEQYF. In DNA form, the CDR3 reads TGTGCCAGCAGCCTGAGACAGCAGACCTACGAGCAGTACTTC.